This entry concerns a single T cell receptor beta chain. This sample was included in a study of blood T cell repertoires in COVID-19. Per the authors' pipeline: Researchers report that nucleated cell counts were estimated from reference gene primer amplification. Repertoires were generated with immunoSEQ multiplex PCR, while TCRdb's copy carries only in-frame clones and drops some. The DNA was the basis for D and trimming; V, J and clone size are from that table. In the table there are over 350,000 clones, approximately 90% of which are singletons. The CDR3 is 14 residues long. Per germline, CDR1 LGHNA and CDR2 YNFKEQ. Trimming at V came to 3 bases and at J to 8 bases, leaving 6 bases not matched to a gene.

This sequence was found in a woman aged 30 to 39 with acute or convalescent COVID-19. The rearrangement joins TRBV4-2 to TRBJ2-1; 8 bases agree with TRBD2. Sequencing was carried out using peripheral blood. The CDR3 DNA is TGTGCCAGCAGCCACCAGGTCGGGGGGGATGAGCAGTTCTTC. Encoded protein: CASSHQVGGDEQFF.